These 10 T cell receptor beta chains were all obtained from the same sample, sequenced in a study of Ad26.COV2.S vaccination and SARS-CoV-2 variants. Treatment here: roughly 19 received Ad26.COV2.S at low or high dose, single or two shots; about 5 received placebo; per-sample allocation not given. Repertoires come from day 63 after the first vaccine or placebo injection. Repertoires were generated with immunoSEQ multiplex PCR, while TCRdb's copy carries only in-frame clones and drops some. The data show over 450,000 clones, with roughly 87% seen just once and 1.5% to 2% held by the top ten. The sequencing here drew on peripheral blood, taken in a trial of Ad26.COV2.S vaccine versus placebo. The origin of the receptors is a person between 18 and 60 years old who received the Ad26.COV2.S COVID-19 vaccine or a placebo.

The chain carries TRBV3-1 (or the pseudogene TRBV3-2) and TRBJ1-2, with TRBD1 as a possible D gene (6 bases). The CDR3 extends over 15 amino acids. Germline lookup yields CDR1 LGHDT and CDR2 YNNKEL (reference sequence). Trimming stripped 0 bases from V and 4 bases from J, with 12 bases between. The CDR3 region is CASSQDATGPYGYTF. The CDR3 DNA reads as TGTGCCAGCAGCCAAGACGCTACAGGGCCCTATGGCTACACCTTC.

The chain couples TRBV4-3 to TRBJ2-1; 7 bases map to TRBD2. The CDR3 spans 15 residues. From germline, CDR1 is LGHNA and CDR2 YSLEER. The V and J ends lost 4 bases and 5 bases, in that order; junction bases with no gene match: 8. CDR3 in amino acids: CASSLGLGLNNEQFF. CDR3 nucleotides: TGCGCCAGCAGCCTCGGACTAGGGCTCAACAATGAGCAGTTCTTC.

The chain uses TRBV5-1 and TRBJ1-4, with 9 bases fitting TRBD1. J lost 0 bases, V lost 4 bases, and 7 bases had no gene match. The CDR3 runs to 17 residues. Germline loops: CDR1 SGHRS, CDR2 YFSETQ. The CDR3 is CASSVDRGSATNEKLFF. CDR3 DNA sequence: TGCGCCAGCAGCGTAGACAGGGGGTCCGCAACTAATGAAAAACTGTTTTTT.

This chain links TRBV11-3 with TRBJ1-1; D gene unclear. This CDR3 region has 13 residues. Germline assignment: CDR1 SGHNT and CDR2 YENEEA. V dropped 1 base and J dropped 7 bases, with 10 bases sitting between them. The CDR3 nucleotides read TGTGCCAGCAGCTTAGTCCCAGCAAGTGAAGCTTTCTTT. Amino acid sequence: CASSLVPASEAFF. The variable domain in full, completed from reference TRBV11-3 and TRBJ1-1, reads EAGVVQSPRYKIIEKKQPVAFWCNPISGHNTLYWYLQNLGQGPELLIRYENEEAVDDSQLPKDRFSAERLKGVDSTLKIQPAELGDSAVYLCASSLVPASEAFFGQGTRLTVV.

The genes are TRBV20-1 and TRBJ2-2; the D gene is possibly TRBD2 (5 bases). Trimming pared 3 bases from V and 3 bases from J, leaving 11 bases between. The CDR3 is made up of 14 amino acids. The germline V gene has CDR1 DFQATT and CDR2 SNEGSKA (reference sequence). The CDR3 region has the DNA TGCAGTGCTAGTGGGTGGGGAGACACCGGGGAGCTGTTTTTT. It yields the protein CSASGWGDTGELFF.

This clone was seen a handful of times. The gene calls are TRBV7-9 and TRBJ1-2; perhaps TRBD1 as D (5 bases). This CDR3 has 13 residues. Trimming cost V 8 bases and J 8 bases, with 18 bases left between them. Germline lookup yields CDR1 SEHNR and CDR2 FQNEAQ (reference sequence). CDR3 bases: TGTGCCAGCTCCTACGAGCAGGGCCGCGGCTACACCTTC. Protein product: CASSYEQGRGYTF.

The rearrangement links TRBV5-1 to TRBJ2-3; 14 bases agree with TRBD2. V lost 4 bases and J lost 2; bases outside the gene matches: 12. The length of the CDR3 is 19 residues. Looked up from germline, CDR1 is SGHRS and CDR2 is YFSETQ. For the CDR3, the DNA is TGCGCCAGCAGCCTACGTCCCGGGACTAGCGGGGGATCCACAGATACGCAGTATTTT. It yields the protein CASSLRPGTSGGSTDTQYF.

Only one count was recorded for this clone. The genes are TRBV28 and TRBJ1-4, with D possibly matching TRBD1 (5 bases). The germline gives CDR1 MDHEN, CDR2 SYDVKM. This CDR3 is 17 amino acids long. Trimming took off 4 bases at V and 2 bases at J, with 17 bases between the two ends. Written as DNA, the CDR3 is TGTGCCAGCAGTTCGTCGCCGGGGGGAGGTACTAATGAAAAACTGTTTTTT. This encodes CASSSSPGGGTNEKLFF.

The chain carries TRBV23-1 and TRBJ1-4; possible D gene TRBD1, 5 bases. TRBV23-1 belongs to the ORF category, with a function that is uncertain. CDR3 length: 15 amino acids. V lost 8 bases and J 8 bases, leaving 21 bases between the germline ends. CDR3 DNA: TGCGCCAGCCCACACGATACCGGGGGAGGCGAAAAACTGTTTTTT. Residues: CASPHDTGGGEKLFF.

For the CDR3, the DNA is TGTGCCAGCAGCCCAACGACAGGGGGATCAGGGAACACTGAAGCTTTCTTT. It codes for CASSPTTGGSGNTEAFF. This chain joins TRBV7-3 and TRBJ1-1; 9 bases fit TRBD1. CDR3 size: 17 residues. V shed 5 bases, J shed 1 base, and the junction held 11 bases outside the gene matches. CDR1 and CDR2 from the germline V gene are SGHTA and FQGTGA.